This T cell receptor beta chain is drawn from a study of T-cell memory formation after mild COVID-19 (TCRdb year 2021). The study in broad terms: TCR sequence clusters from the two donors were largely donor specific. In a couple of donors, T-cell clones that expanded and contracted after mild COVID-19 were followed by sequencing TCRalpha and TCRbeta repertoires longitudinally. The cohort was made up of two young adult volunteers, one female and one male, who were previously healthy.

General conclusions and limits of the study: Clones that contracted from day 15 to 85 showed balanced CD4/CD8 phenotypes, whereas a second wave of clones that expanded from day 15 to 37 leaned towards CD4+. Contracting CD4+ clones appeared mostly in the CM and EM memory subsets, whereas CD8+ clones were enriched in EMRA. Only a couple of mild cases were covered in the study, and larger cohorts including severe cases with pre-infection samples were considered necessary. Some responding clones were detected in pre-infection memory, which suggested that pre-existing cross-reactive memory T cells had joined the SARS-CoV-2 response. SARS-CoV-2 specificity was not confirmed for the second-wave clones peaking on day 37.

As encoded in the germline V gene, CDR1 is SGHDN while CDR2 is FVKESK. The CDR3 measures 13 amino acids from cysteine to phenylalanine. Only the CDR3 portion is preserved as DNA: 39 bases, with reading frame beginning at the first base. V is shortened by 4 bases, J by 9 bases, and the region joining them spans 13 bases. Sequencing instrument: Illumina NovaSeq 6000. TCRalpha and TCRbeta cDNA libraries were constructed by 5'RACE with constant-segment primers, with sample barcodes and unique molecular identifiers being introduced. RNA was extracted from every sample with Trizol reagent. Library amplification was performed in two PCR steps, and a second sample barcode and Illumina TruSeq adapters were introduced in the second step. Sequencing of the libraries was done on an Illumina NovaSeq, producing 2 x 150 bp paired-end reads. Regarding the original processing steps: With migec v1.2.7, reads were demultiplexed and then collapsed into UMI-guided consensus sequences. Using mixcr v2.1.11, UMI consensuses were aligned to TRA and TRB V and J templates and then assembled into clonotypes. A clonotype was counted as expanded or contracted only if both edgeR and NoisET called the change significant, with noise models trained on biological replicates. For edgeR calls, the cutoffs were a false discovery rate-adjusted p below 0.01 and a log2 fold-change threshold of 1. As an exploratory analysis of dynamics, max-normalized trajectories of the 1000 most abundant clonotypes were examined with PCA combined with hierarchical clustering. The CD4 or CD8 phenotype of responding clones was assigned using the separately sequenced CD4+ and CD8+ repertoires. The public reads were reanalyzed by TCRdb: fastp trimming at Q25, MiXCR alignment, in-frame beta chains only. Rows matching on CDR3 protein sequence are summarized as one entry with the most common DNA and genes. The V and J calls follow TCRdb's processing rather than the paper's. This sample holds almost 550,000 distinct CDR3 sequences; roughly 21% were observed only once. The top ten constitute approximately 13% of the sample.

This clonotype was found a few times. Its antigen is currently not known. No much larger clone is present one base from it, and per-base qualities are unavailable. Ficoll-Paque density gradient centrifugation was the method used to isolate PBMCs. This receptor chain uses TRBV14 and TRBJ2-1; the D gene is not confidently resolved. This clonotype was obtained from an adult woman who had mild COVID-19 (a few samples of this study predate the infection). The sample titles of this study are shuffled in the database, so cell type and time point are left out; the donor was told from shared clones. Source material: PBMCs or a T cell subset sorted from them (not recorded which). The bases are TGTGCCAGCAGCCCGACGGGTCGGTTTGAGCAGTTCTTC. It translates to CASSPTGRFEQFF.